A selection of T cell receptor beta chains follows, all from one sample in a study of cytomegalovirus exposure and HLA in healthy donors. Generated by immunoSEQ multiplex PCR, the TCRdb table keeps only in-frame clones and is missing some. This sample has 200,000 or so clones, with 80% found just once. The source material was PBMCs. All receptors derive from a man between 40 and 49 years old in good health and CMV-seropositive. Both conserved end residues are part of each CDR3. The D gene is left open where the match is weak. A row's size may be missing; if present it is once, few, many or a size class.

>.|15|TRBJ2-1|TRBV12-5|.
CASGLVLSGPIEQFF
TGTGCTAGTGGTTTGGTACTTAGCGGACCGATTGAGCAGTTCTTC
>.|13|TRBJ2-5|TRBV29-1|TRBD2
CSAGGGGGETQYF
TGCAGCGCGGGGGGTGGGGGAGGAGAGACCCAGTACTTC
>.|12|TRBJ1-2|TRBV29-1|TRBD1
CSVEGQNYGYTF
TGCAGCGTTGAGGGACAGAACTATGGCTACACCTTC
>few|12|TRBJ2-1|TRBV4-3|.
CASSQGGYEQFF
TGCGCCAGCAGCCAAGGGGGCTATGAGCAGTTCTTC
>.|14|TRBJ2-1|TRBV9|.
CASSVGGYGNEQFF
TGTGCCAGCAGCGTTGGGGGGTATGGGAATGAGCAGTTCTTC
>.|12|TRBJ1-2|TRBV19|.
CASSPGPGGYTF
TGTGCCAGTAGCCCCGGACCGGGAGGCTACACCTTC
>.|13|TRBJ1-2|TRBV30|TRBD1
CASEGTGIYGYTF
TGTGCCAGCGAAGGGACAGGAATCTATGGCTACACCTTC
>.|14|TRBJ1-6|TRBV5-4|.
CASSLAVTNSPLHF
TGTGCCAGCAGCTTGGCGGTCACCAATTCACCCCTCCACTTT
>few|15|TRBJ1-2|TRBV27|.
CASSNPRAGVNGYTF
TGTGCCAGCAGCAACCCCCGGGCAGGGGTCAACGGCTACACCTTC
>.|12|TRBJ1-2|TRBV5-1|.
CASSEQNYDYTF
TGCGCCAGCAGCGAGCAGAACTATGACTACACCTTC
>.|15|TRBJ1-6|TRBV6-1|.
CASRQKTTGNSPLHF
TGTGCCAGCAGACAAAAGACGACGGGAAATTCACCCCTCCACTTT
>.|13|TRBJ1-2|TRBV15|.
CATSIGRAYGYTF
TGTGCCACCAGCATAGGGCGGGCCTATGGCTACACCTTC
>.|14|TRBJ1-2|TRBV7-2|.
CASSLRAGAPSTAF
TGTGCCAGCAGCTTGCGGGCAGGAGCTCCCTCCACTGCCTTC
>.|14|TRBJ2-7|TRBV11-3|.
CASSLGGGQDEQYF
TGTGCCAGCAGCTTAGGGGGGGGCCAAGACGAGCAGTACTTC
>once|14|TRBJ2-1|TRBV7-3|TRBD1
CASSRDRGDNEQFF
TGTGCCAGCAGCCGCGACAGGGGGGACAATGAGCAGTTCTTC
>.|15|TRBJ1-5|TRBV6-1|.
CASIRDTGLDQPQHF
TGTGCCAGTATCCGGGACACAGGGCTGGATCAGCCCCAGCATTTT
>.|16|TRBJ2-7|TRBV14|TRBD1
CASSQSGQGVPYEQYF
TGTGCCAGCAGCCAGTCCGGACAGGGAGTCCCCTACGAGCAGTACTTC
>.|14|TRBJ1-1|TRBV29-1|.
CSVSTSPGSTEAFF
TGCAGCGTCTCGACTTCGCCGGGGAGCACTGAAGCTTTCTTT
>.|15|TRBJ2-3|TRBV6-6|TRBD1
CASSSGQGATDTQYF
TGTGCCAGCAGTTCCGGACAGGGGGCGACAGATACGCAGTATTTT
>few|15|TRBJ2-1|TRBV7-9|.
CASSLVGGAYNEQFF
TGTGCCAGCAGCTTAGTTGGCGGGGCTTACAATGAGCAGTTCTTC
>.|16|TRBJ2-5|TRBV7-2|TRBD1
CASSLAQGQIEETQYF
TGTGCCAGCAGCTTAGCGCAGGGACAGATTGAAGAGACCCAGTACTTC
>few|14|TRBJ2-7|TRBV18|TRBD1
CASSRDRGIYEQYF
TGTGCCAGCTCTCGGGACAGGGGAATTTACGAGCAGTACTTC
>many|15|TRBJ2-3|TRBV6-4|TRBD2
CASSEAGGTTDTQYF
TGTGCCAGCAGTGAAGCGGGGGGGACTACAGATACGCAGTATTTT
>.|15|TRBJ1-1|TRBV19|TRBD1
CASSDRGRVNTEAFF
TGTGCCAGTAGCGACAGGGGTCGCGTGAACACTGAAGCTTTCTTT
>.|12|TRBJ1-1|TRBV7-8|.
CASSLRAAEAFF
TGTGCCAGCAGCTTGAGGGCCGCTGAAGCTTTCTTT
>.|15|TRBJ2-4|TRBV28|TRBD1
CASSSGTAALNIQYF
TGTGCCAGCAGTTCAGGGACAGCCGCGCTAAACATTCAGTACTTC
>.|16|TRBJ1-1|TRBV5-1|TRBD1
CASSSTGEDMNTEAFF
TGCGCCAGCAGCTCTACAGGGGAGGACATGAACACTGAAGCTTTCTTT
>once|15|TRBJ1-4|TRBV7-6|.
CASSREGSANEKLFF
TGTGCCAGCAGCCGGGAGGGATCGGCTAATGAAAAACTGTTTTTT
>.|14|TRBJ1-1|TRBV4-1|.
CASSQDRRVTEAFF
TGCGCCAGCAGCCAAGATCGCAGGGTCACTGAAGCTTTCTTT
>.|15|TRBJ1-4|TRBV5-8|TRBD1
CASSLRDRINEKLFF
TGTGCCAGCAGCCTACGGGACAGAATTAATGAAAAACTGTTTTTT
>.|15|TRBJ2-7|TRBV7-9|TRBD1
CASSLRGQGEYEQYF
TGTGCCAGCAGCTTAAGGGGGCAGGGGGAATACGAGCAGTACTTC
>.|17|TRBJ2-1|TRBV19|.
CASSEVPPESVHNEQFF
TGTGCCAGTAGTGAAGTCCCCCCCGAGAGTGTGCACAATGAGCAGTTCTTC